The 21 T cell receptor beta chains presented below share a single source sample, sequenced in a study of naive and memory T cell subsets. An equimolar mix of two oligonucleotides served as the beta constant-region primer for TRBC1 and TRBC2. The ligated cDNA underwent four PCR rounds using SP2 and nested alpha and beta constant-region primers. TCRdb analysed the UMI-ligation and nested PCR reads with MiXCR anew, one entry per CDR3 protein. Among over 110,000 distinct CDR3 sequences listed, approximately 21% were seen once. These TCRs' antigens remain unknown. Findings and limits, study-wide: Naive repertoires, especially CD8, held a few larger clonotypes, possibly memory cells re-expressing CD45RA.

Specimen: naive CD8+ T cells from blood. The receptors were sampled from a human donor in good health.

The V call is TRBV28, the J call TRBJ2-2; 10 bases are a match to TRBD2. The germline gives CDR1 MDHEN, CDR2 SYDVKM. Trimming took 3 bases from V and 4 from J; bases not matched to a gene: 5. The CDR3 is made up of 16 amino acids. The CDR3 nucleotides are TGTGCCAGCAGTTTTAGTCGACTAGCGGGCACCGGGGAGCTGTTTTTT. Translation: CASSFSRLAGTGELFF.

The sample holds a few counts of this clonotype. The chain combines TRBV3-1 with TRBJ2-2; 8 bases fit TRBD1. The CDR3 covers 19 residues. In germline, CDR1 is LGHDT, CDR2 YNNKEL (reference sequence). V gave up 0 bases and J gave up 4 bases; unmatched junction bases: 13. CDR3 DNA sequence: TGTGCCAGCAGCCAAGATTGGCGAAGGACAGGGATGAGCACCGGGGAGCTGTTTTTT. Protein product: CASSQDWRRTGMSTGELFF.

CDR3: CSVADTYEQYF. CDR3 DNA sequence: TGCAGCGTAGCGGACACCTACGAGCAGTACTTC. The chain joins TRBV29-1 to TRBJ2-7; possibly TRBD1 or TRBD2 for D (5 bases each). Trimming removed 6 bases at V and 2 bases at J, with 8 bases between. This CDR3 spans 11 amino acids. In germline, CDR1 is SQVTM, CDR2 ANQGSEA.

This clonotype occurred a few times. V gene TRBV29-1 combines with J gene TRBJ1-5; D remains ambiguous. The ends were cut back, 5 bases at V and 1 base at J, with 12 bases in the middle. The CDR3 length is 14 residues. Germline CDR1 and CDR2: SQVTM and ANQGSEA. In DNA, the CDR3 is TGCAGCGTTCAGGTGCCTGAAAGCAATCAGCCCCAGCATTTT. This encodes CSVQVPESNQPQHF.

The rearrangement links TRBV30 to TRBJ2-1; unclear D gene. The germline CDR1 and CDR2 sequences are GTSNPN and SVGIG (reference sequence). Trimming shortened V by 4 bases and J by 0 bases, and 16 bases separated the two germline ends. The length of the CDR3 is 16 residues. In nucleotides, the CDR3 is TGTGCCTGGACCTACGAAGGAACGAGCTCCTACAATGAGCAGTTCTTC. This encodes CAWTYEGTSSYNEQFF.

About this clonotype itself: In this CDR3 the conserved last residue, phenylalanine or tryptophan, is missing, so a read error is likely. The genes are TRBV29-1 and TRBJ1-1; D is possibly TRBD1 (5 bases). Germline CDR1 reads SQVTM; CDR2 reads ANQGSEA. The germline V and J ends were trimmed by 3 bases and 3 bases, with 5 bases remaining between them. The CDR3 is made up of 11 amino acids. CDR3 sequence (DNA): TGCAGCGTTGAGGGGGACACTGAAGCTTTCATT. Translation gives CSVEGDTEAFI.

This rearrangement joins TRBV6-6 to TRBJ2-2; 8 bases fit TRBD2. In germline, CDR1 is MNHNY, CDR2 SVGAGI (reference sequence). CDR3 size: 13 residues. Trimming removed 7 bases from V and 5 bases from J; junction bases left unmatched: 3. DNA of the CDR3: TGTGCCAGCACCGGGAGGGGGACCGGGGAGCTGTTTTTT. This sequence encodes CASTGRGTGELFF.

Ten or more counts support this clonotype. The chain links TRBV6-5 to TRBJ1-5, with D unclear. The CDR3 is 13 residues long. V dropped 2 bases and J dropped 1 base, with 3 bases sitting between them. Germline V gives CDR1 MNHEY, CDR2 SVGAGI. CDR3 residues: CASSYGSNQPQHF. The CDR3 coding sequence is TGTGCCAGCAGTTACGGGAGCAATCAGCCCCAGCATTTT.

This clonotype was detected only a few times. The V gene is TRBV4-1, the J gene TRBJ2-7; D gene uncertain. The CDR3 loop spans 14 amino acids. Germline assignment: CDR1 MGHRA and CDR2 YSYEKL. The V and J ends lost 3 bases and 4 bases respectively, with 13 bases between them. CDR3 sequence (DNA): TGCGCCAGCAGCCAGCAGACTGGTGGGTACGAGCAGTACTTC. It codes for CASSQQTGGYEQYF.

This clonotype was picked up a small number of times. CDR3 amino acids: CASSPDRFGYGYTF. In nucleotides, the CDR3 is TGCGCCAGCAGTCCGGACAGGTTCGGCTATGGCTACACCTTC. The gene calls are TRBV10-2 and TRBJ1-2, with TRBD1 matching over 7 bases. From germline, CDR1 is WSHSY and CDR2 SAAADI. The CDR3 is 14 amino acids. V gave up 5 bases and J gave up 4 bases; unmatched junction bases: 7.

This clonotype showed up just a few times. This sequence joins TRBV4-1 and TRBJ1-5; unclear D gene. The CDR3 length is 15 residues. V dropped 1 base and J dropped 2 bases, with 9 bases sitting between them. CDR1 and CDR2 (germline): MGHRA, YSYEKL. As DNA, the CDR3 is TGCGCCAGCAGCCAAGGAGGGTATGGCAATCAGCCCCAGCATTTT. Its protein product is CASSQGGYGNQPQHF.

In its sample, this clonotype was seen a few times. DNA of the CDR3: TGTGCCAGCAGCCGGACTAGCGGAGGACACCAAGAGACCCAGTACTTC. Translating gives CASSRTSGGHQETQYF. The rearrangement uses TRBV7-9 and TRBJ2-5; 10 bases agree with TRBD2. CDR3 size: 16 residues. The ends lost 5 bases at V and 0 bases at J; junction bases unmatched: 6. Per germline, CDR1 SEHNR and CDR2 FQNEAQ (reference sequence).

This clonotype has only a few counts. The rearrangement links TRBV7-2 to TRBJ1-2; D ambiguous. The CDR3 is made up of 13 amino acids. Germline V CDR1 and CDR2: SGHTA, FQGNSA. The V and J ends lost 5 bases and 3 bases respectively, with 10 bases between them. CDR3 coding DNA: TGTGCCAGCAGCCCCGTGCCTGACTATGGCTACACCTTC. Its translation is CASSPVPDYGYTF. The full variable domain, its missing parts supplied by reference TRBV7-2 and TRBJ1-2, is GAGVSQSPSNKVTEKGKDVELRCDPISGHTALYWYRQSLGQGLEFLIYFQGNSAPDKSGLPSDRFSAERTGGSVSTLTIQRTQQEDSAVYLCASSPVPDYGYTFGSGTRLTVV.

This chain joins TRBV28 and TRBJ1-4, with 7 bases that match TRBD1. J was trimmed by 5 bases and V by 11 bases; bases with no gene match: 8. Germline V CDR1 and CDR2: MDHEN, SYDVKM. The CDR3 runs 13 residues. In nucleotides, the CDR3 is TGTGCCGCAAACAGGGGTGGGAATGAAAAACTGTTTTTT. Protein: CAANRGGNEKLFF.

This clonotype was detected only a few times. The chain is built from TRBV5-1 and TRBJ2-1, with 7 bases lining up with TRBD1. The CDR3 sequence is 15 residues long. In germline, CDR1 is SGHRS, CDR2 YFSETQ. V gave up 1 base and J gave up 6 bases; unmatched junction bases: 7. This CDR3 reads CASSLFRGLSNEQFF. The CDR3 nucleotides are TGCGCCAGCAGCTTGTTTAGGGGGCTCTCCAATGAGCAGTTCTTC.

The rearrangement joins TRBV29-1 to TRBJ2-7, with 9 bases that match TRBD1. The CDR3 length is 13 residues. CDR1 is SQVTM and CDR2 is ANQGSEA in the germline V gene. J gave up 3 bases and V 1 base, and 1 base lay outside the gene matches. The CDR3: CSVEVTGGYEQYF. The DNA for the CDR3 is TGCAGCGTTGAAGTGACAGGGGGCTACGAGCAGTACTTC.

The V call is TRBV30, the J call TRBJ2-7, with 11 bases identical to TRBD2. This CDR3 region has 13 residues. Germline CDR1 GTSNPN, CDR2 SVGIG (reference sequence). J gave up 6 bases and V 3 bases, and 4 bases lay outside the gene matches. CDR3 coding DNA: TGTGCCTGGAGACTAGCGGGAGCTGGCGAGCAGTACTTC. The encoded protein is CAWRLAGAGEQYF.

A few counts support this clonotype. The J gene is TRBJ2-2, the V gene TRBV27, with D perhaps given as TRBD1 or TRBD2 (7 bases each). This CDR3 comprises 14 residues. Trimming stripped 7 bases from V and 3 bases from J, with 12 bases between. In germline, CDR1 is MNHEY, CDR2 SMNVEV (reference sequence). The CDR3 DNA reads as TGTGCCAGCAAGAGCGGGACAGACACCGGGGAGCTGTTTTTT. Translating gives CASKSGTDTGELFF.

This clonotype was picked up many times. This rearrangement joins TRBV11-2 to TRBJ1-6; D gene ambiguous. The V end lost 7 bases, the J end lost 7 bases, and 11 bases lay between the germline ends. Looked up from germline, CDR1 is SGHAT and CDR2 is FQNNGV. The CDR3 length is 13 residues. CDR3 region: CASTPVLNSPLHF. CDR3 DNA: TGTGCCAGCACCCCCGTCCTGAATTCACCCCTCCACTTT.

This clonotype was counted between two and nine times. This sequence joins TRBV20-1 and TRBJ2-2, with TRBD1 as a possible D gene (7 bases). This CDR3 region has 16 residues. V gave up 6 bases and J gave up 7 bases, with 24 bases separating them. Germline lookup yields CDR1 DFQATT and CDR2 SNEGSKA (reference sequence). CDR3 loop: CSAHSWQGGDNGELFF. For the CDR3, the DNA is TGCAGTGCCCACTCGTGGCAGGGGGGTGATAACGGGGAGCTGTTTTTT.

This chain links TRBV6-5 with TRBJ2-7; D gene unclear. The CDR3 is 14 amino acids. Trimming took 5 bases from V and 3 from J, leaving 14 bases between them. CDR1 MNHEY and CDR2 SVGAGI come from the germline V gene. As DNA, the CDR3 is TGTGCCAGCAGTCCCCAACACGTACACTACGAGCAGTACTTC. Its translation is CASSPQHVHYEQYF.